Below, 14 T cell receptor beta chains from the same sample are listed, as sequenced in a study of response to subunit inactivated influenza vaccine. TCRdb ran MiXCR on the RT-PCR reads and lists one entry per CDR3 protein. The sample has roughly 500,000 distinct CDR3 sequences, more than 15% seen once. This specimen was CD4+ T cells sorted from PBMCs, taken roughly 24 months after vaccination. All receptors come from a man aged 50 to 69 who received an inactivated influenza vaccine.

This chain uses TRBV5-5 with TRBJ2-2; 12 bases are shared with TRBD1. The CDR3 extends over 16 amino acids. V lost 4 bases to trimming and J lost 7 bases; unmatched junction nucleotides: 8. Germline assignment: CDR1 SGHKS and CDR2 YYEKEE (reference sequence). The CDR3 DNA reads as TGTGCCAGCAGCCCCGGGACAGGGGGCGCGTACGGGGAGCTGTTTTTT. Translation: CASSPGTGGAYGELFF.

This clonotype was counted ten times or more. The chain recombines TRBV30 with TRBJ1-6; TRBD1 might be the D (6 bases). Trimming removed 0 bases from V and 9 bases from J, with 15 bases in between. CDR1 and CDR2 (germline): GTSNPN, SVGIG (reference sequence). This CDR3 spans 15 amino acids. CDR3 DNA sequence: TGTGCCTGGAGTGTACAGGGAGGGGACGCTTCACCCCTCCACTTT. It is translated as CAWSVQGGDASPLHF.

Only a few counts were recorded for this clonotype. This rearrangement joins TRBV20-1 to TRBJ2-7; D is unresolved. Deletions cut 3 bases from V and 2 bases from J, with 8 bases between. The germline V gene encodes CDR1 DFQATT and CDR2 SNEGSKA (reference sequence). CDR3 length equals 12 residues. CDR3 sequence reads: CSARPQAYEQYF. CDR3 nucleotides: TGCAGTGCTAGGCCGCAGGCCTACGAGCAGTACTTC.

In its sample, this clonotype was seen many times. This chain links TRBV12-3 or TRBV12-4 with TRBJ2-7; D gene ambiguous. V gave up 2 bases and J gave up 0 bases, with 8 bases separating them. The CDR3 sequence is 14 residues long. The CDR3 region has the DNA TGTGCCAGCAGTTTAAGGCAGAGCTCCTACGAGCAGTACTTC. This sequence encodes CASSLRQSSYEQYF.

This chain links TRBV30 with TRBJ2-2, with D possibly called TRBD1 or TRBD2 (5 bases each). V was pared by 2 bases and J by 5 bases, with 9 bases between. CDR3 size: 13 residues. Germline V gene lookup returns CDR1 GTSNPN and CDR2 SVGIG (reference sequence). The CDR3 here is CAWSRGPTGELFF. The DNA of the CDR3 is TGTGCCTGGAGTAGGGGACCTACCGGGGAGCTGTTTTTT.

This chain joins TRBV11-2 and TRBJ2-1; 8 bases match TRBD2. Germline CDR1 is SGHAT and CDR2 is FQNNGV. The CDR3 runs to 14 residues. V lost 6 bases and J lost 6; bases outside the gene matches: 7. The CDR3 protein is CASRGRGALNEQFF. DNA of the CDR3: TGTGCCAGCAGGGGGCGGGGGGCCCTCAATGAGCAGTTCTTC.

V is TRBV27 and J is TRBJ2-7; tentative D call: TRBD2 (6 bases). Trimming shortened V by 3 bases and J by 8 bases, and 8 bases separated the two germline ends. The CDR3 is 11 residues long. Per the germline V gene, CDR1 is MNHEY and CDR2 is SMNVEV (reference sequence). In nucleotides, the CDR3 is TGTGCCAGCAGTTTCGGGGGTAAGCAGTACTTC. Residues: CASSFGGKQYF.

This clonotype occurred a few times. The genes are TRBV28 and TRBJ1-2, with a tentative D call TRBD1 (6 bases). The V gene lost 6 bases and the J gene lost 2 bases, with 13 bases spanning the gap. CDR1 and CDR2 from the germline V gene are MDHEN and SYDVKM. The CDR3 is 14 residues long. The CDR3 coding sequence is TGTGCCAGCAGCCCCGGGGGGGCCAACTATGGCTACACCTTC. This codes for CASSPGGANYGYTF.

In this sample, this clonotype turned up many times. This chain uses TRBV20-1 with TRBJ2-1; TRBD1 matches at 8 bases. This CDR3 is 12 amino acids long. The junction had 2 bases not matched to a gene; V was cut back by 4 bases and J by 6 bases. Germline CDR1 reads DFQATT; CDR2 reads SNEGSKA (reference sequence). CDR3 sequence: CSATDRGNEQFF. DNA of the CDR3: TGCAGTGCTACCGACAGGGGCAATGAGCAGTTCTTC.

This clonotype was seen a handful of times. The genes are TRBV20-1 and TRBJ2-1; no firm D call. V was trimmed by 3 bases and J by 6 bases, leaving 15 bases between them. Germline CDR1 reads DFQATT; CDR2 reads SNEGSKA (reference sequence). CDR3 length: 14 amino acids. The CDR3 spells CSARDPKYRNEQFF. CDR3 sequence (DNA): TGCAGTGCTAGGGACCCTAAGTACCGCAATGAGCAGTTCTTC.

This clonotype was detected only a few times. CDR3 in DNA: TGTGCCATTGGGGATCCCGGAAACACCATATATTTT. Amino acids: CAIGDPGNTIYF. The V gene is TRBV6-6, the J gene TRBJ1-3; D remains ambiguous. CDR1 is MNHNY, CDR2 SVGAGI, per germline (reference sequence). The CDR3 runs 12 residues. V gave up 10 bases and J gave up 4 bases, with 11 bases separating them.

The genes are TRBV6-5 and TRBJ1-2, with no clear D. Germline assignment: CDR1 MNHEY and CDR2 SVGAGI. This CDR3 region has 14 residues. The V end was cut by 0 bases, the J end by 2 bases, with 7 bases between. CDR3 region: CASSYSVGNYGYTF. CDR3 bases: TGTGCCAGCAGTTACTCGGTAGGGAACTATGGCTACACCTTC.

This clonotype has a handful of counts. The chain joins TRBV20-1 to TRBJ2-3; tentative D call: TRBD2 (5 bases). Germline CDR1 reads DFQATT; CDR2 reads SNEGSKA (reference sequence). The V end was cut by 2 bases, the J end by 4 bases, with 13 bases between. This CDR3 has 14 amino acids. The CDR3, as DNA: TGCAGTGCTAGAAACGACTACCAGCCAGATACGCAGTATTTT. As protein: CSARNDYQPDTQYF.

The chain carries TRBV6-1 and TRBJ2-1, with TRBD2 matching 10 bases. There are 15 residues in the CDR3. Looked up from germline, CDR1 is MNHNS and CDR2 is SASEGT. J lost 3 bases, V lost 6 bases, and 5 bases had no gene match. The CDR3, as DNA: TGTGCCAGCAGCGACGGACTAGCGGACTACAATGAGCAGTTCTTC. Encoded protein: CASSDGLADYNEQFF.